This T cell receptor beta chain comes out of a study of OX40 agonist ivuxolimab in advanced cancers. In germline, CDR1 is SGHTA, CDR2 FQGTGA. With 5 bases clipped from V and 2 bases from J, the junction kept 4 bases outside the gene matches. This CDR3 has 14 residues. Profiling relied on immunoSEQ multiplex PCR, and the TCRdb table lists in-frame clones only, not all of them. The sample lists over 70,000 clones, roughly 91% seen once, with more than 0.25% in the top ten. The TCR was taken from an adult with an advanced solid tumor such as melanoma, head and neck, liver or kidney cancer. The rearrangement joins TRBV7-3 to TRBJ2-3; 7 positions agree with TRBD1. The specimen was CD4+ or CD8+ T cells sorted from blood, collected in a trial of the OX40 agonist ivuxolimab. The CDR3 here is CASSATGFTDTQYF. The DNA of the CDR3 is TGTGCCAGCAGCGCGACAGGGTTCACAGATACGCAGTATTTT.